Listed below are T cell receptor beta chains from one sample, sequenced in a study of identical twins. TCRdb used MiXCR to reprocess the 5' RACE reads, holding one entry per CDR3 protein. This sample has about 390,000 distinct CDR3 sequences, with approximately 10% found just once. What was sequenced was naive T cells sorted from blood. The receptors originated from a woman between 50 and 59 years old in good health. Both conserved end residues are trimmed from each CDR3.

>TRBV5-1
ASSLDVIGTDTQY
>TRBV29-1
SVPTGTNTGELF
>TRBV12-3/TRBV12-4
ASGLGNIQY
>TRBV4-1
ASSQPDRGKQETQY
>TRBV2
ASSDRNPGVDTQY
>TRBV4-1
ASSQDSGDNADTQY
>TRBV12-3/TRBV12-4
ASSPRGGKLF
>TRBV5-1
ASSLHLSETQY
>TRBV5-6
ASSFFRSNTGELF
>TRBV7-9
ASSSRGTGSSYNEQF
>TRBV7-9
ASSLVQTGNTIY
>TRBV5-1
ASKGSGGPYEQY
>TRBV20-1
SARDAWDGAGQETQY
>TRBV20-1
SARDPRGTGELF
>TRBV4-2
ASSQEGGTSHNEQF
>TRBV24-1
ATSDFEETQY
>TRBV25-1
ASSVGAFEQY
>TRBV5-6
ASSKTGGRQETQY
>TRBV5-1
ASSVRQGTGELF
>TRBV10-3
AIRMGESSTDTQY
>TRBV4-1
ASSQPTGGGQPQH
>TRBV27
ASSRLRGEGYNEQF
>TRBV10-2
ASSVSVSSYNEQF
>TRBV19
ASSVGTPQETQY
>TRBV20-1
SAGTFTSDYYNEQF
>TRBV4-2
ASSQRNPLAGVSGELF
>TRBV2
ASLAGAWTDTQY
>TRBV7-7
ASSLSLLNEQF
>TRBV25-1
ASSLLGGKAF
>TRBV2
ASNGDPSGRRNTGELF
>TRBV11-2
ASSLDYSGRVPDTQY
>TRBV12-3/TRBV12-4
ASRLAVQETQY
>TRBV4-1
ASSQEVPTGAQY
>TRBV13
ASSPGGGMNTEAF
>TRBV6-5
ASSPNRGEQY
>TRBV12-3/TRBV12-4
ASSPDRVYEQY
>TRBV11-2
ASSHGTGGYEQY
>TRBV27
ASSQGLAGGPVWADTQY
>TRBV12-3/TRBV12-4
ASSLGPLSEQF
>TRBV29-1
SVGSLAGYNEQF
>TRBV10-2
ASTLAVSGELF
>TRBV19
ASSIDRDPGRGPDTQY
>TRBV5-1
ASSLDPSRSYEQY
>TRBV6-5
ASRNQGVRSGELF
>TRBV18
ASSPPDRRAEQF
>TRBV4-1
ASSEVNTEAF
>TRBV11-3
ASSLADGTYEQY
>TRBV29-1
SVPTTSSGEQF
>TRBV12-5
ASAEGAPWVF
>TRBV10-3
AISELASEAPRYNEQF